This T cell receptor beta chain is from a study of blood T cell repertoires in COVID-19. Study overall: The analysed material was cDNA or gDNA that came from T cells, B-cell-depleted T cells, or PBMCs.

Using immunoSEQ multiplex PCR, the repertoire was profiled, and TCRdb retains in-frame clones only, with some absent. The sample lists about 120,000 clones; more than 70% were seen once. Sequenced input: peripheral blood. The sequence was collected from a human donor in a cohort sampled during active COVID-19.

The CDR3 DNA reads TGTGCCAGCAGCCATAAGTGGGAGGGCCTGGATACGCAGTATTTT. Its translation: CASSHKWEGLDTQYF. The rearrangement joins TRBV3-1 (or the pseudogene TRBV3-2) to TRBJ2-3, with 7 bases lining up with TRBD2. J lost 6 bases, V lost 3 bases, and 9 bases had no gene match. Germline assignment: CDR1 LGHDT and CDR2 YNNKEL (reference sequence). This CDR3 spans 15 amino acids.